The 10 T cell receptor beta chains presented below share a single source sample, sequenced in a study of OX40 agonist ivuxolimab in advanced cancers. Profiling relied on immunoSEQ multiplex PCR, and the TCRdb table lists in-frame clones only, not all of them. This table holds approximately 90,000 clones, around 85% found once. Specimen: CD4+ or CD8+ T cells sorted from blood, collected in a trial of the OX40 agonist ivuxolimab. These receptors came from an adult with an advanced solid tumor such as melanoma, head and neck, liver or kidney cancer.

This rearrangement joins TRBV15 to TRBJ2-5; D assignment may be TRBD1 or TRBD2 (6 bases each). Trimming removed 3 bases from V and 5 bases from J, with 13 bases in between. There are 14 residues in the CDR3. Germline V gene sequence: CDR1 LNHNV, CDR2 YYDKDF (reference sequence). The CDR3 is CATSRRGARETQYF. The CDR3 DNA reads TGTGCCACCAGCAGGAGGGGGGCTCGGGAGACCCAGTACTTC.

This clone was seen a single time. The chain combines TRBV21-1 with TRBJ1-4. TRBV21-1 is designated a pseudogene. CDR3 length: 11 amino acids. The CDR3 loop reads CASRTNEKLFF. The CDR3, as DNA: TGTGCCAGCAGGACTAATGAAAAACTGTTTTTT.

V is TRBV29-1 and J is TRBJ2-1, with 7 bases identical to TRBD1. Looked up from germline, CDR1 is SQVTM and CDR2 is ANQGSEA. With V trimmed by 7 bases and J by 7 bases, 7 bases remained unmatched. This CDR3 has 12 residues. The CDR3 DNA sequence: TGCAGCGGGGAGACAGGGTGGAATGAGCAGTTCTTC. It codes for CSGETGWNEQFF.

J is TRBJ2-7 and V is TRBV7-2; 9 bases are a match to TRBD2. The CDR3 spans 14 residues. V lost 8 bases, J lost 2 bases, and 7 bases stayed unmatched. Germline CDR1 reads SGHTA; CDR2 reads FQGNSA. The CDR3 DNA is TGTGCCAGCTCGTTAGCGGGAGTAACCTACGAGCAGTACTTC. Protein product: CASSLAGVTYEQYF.

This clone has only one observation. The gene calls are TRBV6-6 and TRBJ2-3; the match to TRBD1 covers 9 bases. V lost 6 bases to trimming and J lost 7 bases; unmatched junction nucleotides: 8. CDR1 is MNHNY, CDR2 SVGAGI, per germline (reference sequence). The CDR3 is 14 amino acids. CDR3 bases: TGTGCCAGCAGATCGGACAGGGGCCTATATACGCAGTATTTT. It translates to CASRSDRGLYTQYF.

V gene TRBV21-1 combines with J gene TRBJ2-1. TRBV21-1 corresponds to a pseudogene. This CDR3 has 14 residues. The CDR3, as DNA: TGTGCCAGCAGCAAACCATGTGGGTGTAATGAGCAGTTCTTC. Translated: CASSKPCGCNEQFF.

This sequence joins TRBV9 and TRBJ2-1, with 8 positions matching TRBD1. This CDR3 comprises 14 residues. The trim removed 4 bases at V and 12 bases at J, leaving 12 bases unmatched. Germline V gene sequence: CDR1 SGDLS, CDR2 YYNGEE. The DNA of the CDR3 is TGTGCCAGCAGCCTGACAGGGGCGGTGTTTGGGCAGTTCTTC. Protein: CASSLTGAVFGQFF. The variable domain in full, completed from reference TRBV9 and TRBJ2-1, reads DSGVTQTPKHLITATGQRVTLRCSPRSGDLSVYWYQQSLDQGLQFLIQYYNGEERAKGNILERFSAQQFPDLHSELNLSSLELGDSALYFCASSLTGAVFGQFFGPGTRLTVL.

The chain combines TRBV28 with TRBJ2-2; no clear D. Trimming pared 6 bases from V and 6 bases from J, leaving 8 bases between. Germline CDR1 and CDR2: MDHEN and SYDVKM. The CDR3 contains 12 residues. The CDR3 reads CASRGIAGELFF. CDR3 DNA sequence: TGTGCCAGCAGGGGGATCGCCGGGGAGCTGTTTTTT.

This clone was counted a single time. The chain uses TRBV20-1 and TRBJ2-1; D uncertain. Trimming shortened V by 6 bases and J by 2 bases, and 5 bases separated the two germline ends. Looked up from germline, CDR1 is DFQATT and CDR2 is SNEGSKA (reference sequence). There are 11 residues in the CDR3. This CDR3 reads CSANAYNEQFF. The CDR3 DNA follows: TGCAGTGCAAACGCCTACAATGAGCAGTTCTTC.

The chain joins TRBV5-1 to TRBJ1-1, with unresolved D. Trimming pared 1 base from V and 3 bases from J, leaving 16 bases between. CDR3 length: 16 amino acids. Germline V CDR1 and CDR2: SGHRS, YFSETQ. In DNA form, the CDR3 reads TGCGCCAGCAGCTTGTTTCCAAAGGATGTCTACACTGAAGCTTTCTTT. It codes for CASSLFPKDVYTEAFF. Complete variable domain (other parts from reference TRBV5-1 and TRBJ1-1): KAGVTQTPRYLIKTRGQQVTLSCSPISGHRSVSWYQQTPGQGLQFLFEYFSETQRNKGNFPGRFSGRQFSNSRSEMNVSTLELGDSALYLCASSLFPKDVYTEAFFGQGTRLTVV.